The clone carrying this TCR beta chain has at least ten counts. The antigen is not known. This sample is part of a study of T-cell reconstitution after alpha-beta-depleted transplantation in children. Trimming removed 5 bases from V and 4 bases from J; junction bases left unmatched: 8. CDR1 and CDR2 (germline): SEHNR, FQNEAQ (reference sequence). The CDR3 totals 16 residues. Study-wide points: Several hundred expanded graft clones reportedly gave rise to the alpha-beta T cells present about two months after transplant.

Unique molecular identifiers were used to barcode this TCRbeta library. TCRdb called the PCR reads again in MiXCR, with one record for every CDR3 protein. This table holds some 200,000 distinct CDR3 sequences, roughly 8.1% found once. The source material was PBMCs, mostly from graft donor cells, sampled 360 days after TCRalphabeta/CD19-depleted stem cell transplant. This TCR was recovered from a male patient under 10 years old who had a stem cell transplant for acute myeloid leukemia, so the T cells may come from the graft donor. This chain uses TRBV7-9 with TRBJ2-1, with TRBD2 matching 10 bases. The CDR3 DNA sequence: TGTGCCAGCAGCGGCGTATTAGCGGGAGGATACAATGAGCAGTTCTTC. Protein product: CASSGVLAGGYNEQFF.